Below, 12 T cell receptor beta chains from the same sample are listed, as sequenced in a study of identical twins. Each CDR3 protein gets one entry after TCRdb re-called the 5' RACE reads with MiXCR. The sample records roughly 1.6 million distinct CDR3 sequences, about 32% being singletons. Sequencing used cord blood. These receptor sequences come from a newborn girl in good health.

This clonotype showed up just once. The J gene is TRBJ2-3, the V gene TRBV18, with 14 positions matching TRBD2. V dropped 0 bases and J dropped 3; count of bases not matched to a gene: 5. In germline, CDR1 is KGHSH, CDR2 LQKENI. The CDR3 consists of 18 residues. The CDR3 spells CASSPPGTSGGRTDTQYF. CDR3 DNA: TGTGCCAGCTCACCACCAGGGACTAGCGGGGGCAGGACAGATACGCAGTATTTT.

This clonotype occurred a few times. The V and J genes are TRBV28 and TRBJ2-7; 7 bases map to TRBD2. The CDR3 contains 18 residues. Germline CDR1 and CDR2: MDHEN and SYDVKM. The ends lost 6 bases at V and 0 bases at J; junction bases unmatched: 17. CDR3 residues: CASSPLGVAGLSSYEQYF. The CDR3, as DNA: TGTGCCAGCAGCCCCTTAGGGGTAGCGGGCCTAAGCTCCTACGAGCAGTACTTC.

This clonotype turned up a few times. V usage is TRBV13 and J usage is TRBJ2-7, with D possibly being TRBD2 (6 bases). Germline V lookup: CDR1 PRHDT, CDR2 FYEKMQ (reference sequence). CDR3 length: 16 amino acids. Trimming removed 0 bases from V and 6 bases from J, with 18 bases in between. The DNA for the CDR3 is TGTGCCAGCAGCTTAGGGCGGGACTTATTCGGCGGCGAGCAGTACTTC. Its translation is CASSLGRDLFGGEQYF.

This clonotype was picked up a small number of times. This chain joins TRBV28 and TRBJ2-1; TRBD2 aligns across 12 bases. There are 14 residues in the CDR3. With V trimmed by 10 bases and J by 4 bases, 5 bases remained unmatched. Germline values: CDR1 MDHEN, CDR2 SYDVKM. CDR3 DNA: TGTGCCACCCGACTAGCGGGAGCGTACAATGAGCAGTTCTTC. Residues: CATRLAGAYNEQFF. Drawing the rest from reference TRBV28 and TRBJ2-1, the complete variable domain is DVKVTQSSRYLVKRTGEKVFLECVQDMDHENMFWYRQDPGLGLRLIYFSYDVKMKEKGDIPEGYSVSREKKERFSLILESASTNQTSMYLCATRLAGAYNEQFFGPGTRLTVL.

Note on this clonotype: At one end the junction does not follow the germline gene, possibly because of a read error. The chain links TRBV2 to TRBJ2-3; tentatively, D is TRBD1 (5 bases). CDR1 is SNHLY and CDR2 is FYNNEI in the germline V gene. The CDR3 runs 14 residues. CDR3 sequence reads: CASRRPRGTDAQYF. The CDR3 DNA is TGTGCCAGCCGTCGTCCAAGGGGCACAGATGCGCAGTATTTT.

A word on this clonotype: At one end the junction does not follow the germline gene, possibly because of a read error. In DNA, the CDR3 is TGTGCCAGCAGCCCCGGGACGGCTAATTCACCCCTCCACTTT. Its protein is CASSPGTANSPLHF. The chain combines TRBV5-1 with TRBJ1-6, with D perhaps TRBD1 (5 bases). CDR3 length: 14 residues. The germline CDR1 and CDR2 sequences are SGHRS and YFSETQ.

This clonotype was seen a handful of times. This rearrangement joins TRBV18 to TRBJ2-3; D not certain. Trimming removed 2 bases at V and 9 bases at J, with 12 bases between. From germline, CDR1 is KGHSH and CDR2 LQKENI. The CDR3 covers 13 residues. This CDR3 is CASSPADGSTQYF. The CDR3 DNA sequence: TGTGCCAGCTCACCAGCGGACGGTTCGACGCAGTATTTT.

This sequence joins TRBV5-1 and TRBJ1-2; TRBD1 matches at 7 bases. The germline V gene encodes CDR1 SGHRS and CDR2 YFSETQ. Unmatched junction bases numbered 5, after V lost 6 bases and J lost 6 bases. The CDR3 contains 12 residues. Here the CDR3 reads CASTSTGNGYTF. In nucleotides, the CDR3 is TGCGCCAGCACCTCGACAGGGAATGGCTACACCTTC.

The rearrangement links TRBV7-2 to TRBJ2-1; D is possibly TRBD1 or TRBD2 (6 bases each). The CDR3 is made up of 13 amino acids. Looked up from germline, CDR1 is SGHTA and CDR2 is FQGNSA. The ends were cut back, 5 bases at V and 6 bases at J, with 11 bases in the middle. The CDR3 DNA follows: TGTGCCAGCAGCGACAGGAGGGGCAATGAGCAGTTCTTC. It specifies CASSDRRGNEQFF.

This clonotype was detected only a few times. The chain links TRBV29-1 to TRBJ2-6; no clear D. The CDR3 runs to 14 residues. V was trimmed by 3 bases and J by 0 bases, leaving 6 bases between them. Germline-derived CDR1 and CDR2 are SQVTM and ANQGSEA. The DNA for the CDR3 is TGCAGCGTTGATGGCAGCTCTGGGGCCAACGTCCTGACTTTC. Translated, it gives CSVDGSSGANVLTF.

Ten or more counts support this clonotype. V usage is TRBV6-5 and J usage is TRBJ2-5; 10 positions agree with TRBD1. From germline, CDR1 is MNHEY and CDR2 SVGAGI. Unmatched junction bases numbered 0, after V lost 6 bases and J lost 5 bases. There are 12 residues in the CDR3. The CDR3 nucleotides read TGTGCCAGCAGGACAGGGGGCGAGACCCAGTACTTC. Amino acids: CASRTGGETQYF.

This chain uses TRBV28 with TRBJ1-2; no reliable D call. The CDR3 totals 12 residues. The germline V gene has CDR1 MDHEN and CDR2 SYDVKM. The V end was cut by 5 bases, the J end by 8 bases, with 12 bases between. CDR3 sequence reads: CASSQSMGGYTF. CDR3 sequence (DNA): TGTGCCAGCAGTCAATCTATGGGGGGCTACACCTTC.